This T cell receptor beta chain was recovered during a study of blood T cell repertoires in COVID-19. Produced via immunoSEQ multiplex PCR; TCRdb's table is partial and in-frame only. The sample yields over 250,000 clones, about nine tenths seen once. With 5 bases removed from V and 7 bases from J, the gap between germline ends came to 9 bases. The CDR3 sequence is 13 residues long. Germline CDR1 reads SGHAT; CDR2 reads FQDESV (reference sequence). The material sequenced was peripheral blood. The source of this sequence is a man aged 45 to 65 with acute or convalescent COVID-19. The chain links TRBV11-1 to TRBJ1-6; D not resolved. CDR3 sequence (DNA): TGTGCCAGCAGCGGGCAGAAGAATTCACCCCTCCACTTT. It is translated as CASSGQKNSPLHF. Based on the CDR3 plus reference TRBV11-1 and TRBJ1-6, the full variable domain is EAEVAQSPRYKITEKSQAVAFWCDPISGHATLYWYRQILGQGPELLVQFQDESVVDDSQLPKDRFSAERLKGVDSTLKIQPAELGDSAMYLCASSGQKNSPLHFGNGTRLTVT.